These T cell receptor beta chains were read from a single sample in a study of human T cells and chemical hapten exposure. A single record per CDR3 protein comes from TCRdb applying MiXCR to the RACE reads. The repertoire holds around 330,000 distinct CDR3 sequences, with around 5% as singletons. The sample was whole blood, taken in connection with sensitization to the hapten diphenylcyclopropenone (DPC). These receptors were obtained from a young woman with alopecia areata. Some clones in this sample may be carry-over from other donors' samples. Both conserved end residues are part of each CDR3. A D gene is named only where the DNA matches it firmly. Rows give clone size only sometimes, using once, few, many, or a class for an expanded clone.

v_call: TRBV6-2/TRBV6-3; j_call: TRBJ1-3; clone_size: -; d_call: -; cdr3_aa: CASRTAGDSGNTIYF; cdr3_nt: TGTGCCAGCAGGACTGCCGGCGACTCTGGAAACACCATATATTTT
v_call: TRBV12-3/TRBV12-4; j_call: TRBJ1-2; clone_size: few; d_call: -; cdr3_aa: CASSSPGVGMNYGYTF; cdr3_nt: TGTGCCAGCAGTTCACCAGGGGTCGGCATGAACTATGGCTACACCTTC
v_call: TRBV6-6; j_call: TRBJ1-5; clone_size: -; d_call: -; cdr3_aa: CASSYSEGVDGNQPQHF; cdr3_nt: TGTGCCAGCAGTTACTCGGAGGGGGTCGATGGGAATCAGCCCCAGCATTTT
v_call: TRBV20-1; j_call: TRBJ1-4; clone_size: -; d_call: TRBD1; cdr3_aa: CSASGDRVGKLFF; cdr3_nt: TGCAGTGCTAGTGGGGACAGGGTGGGGAAACTGTTTTTT
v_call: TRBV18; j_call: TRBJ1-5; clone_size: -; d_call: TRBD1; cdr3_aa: CASSLDRGDQPQHF; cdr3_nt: TGTGCCAGCTCACTAGACAGGGGGGATCAGCCCCAGCATTTT
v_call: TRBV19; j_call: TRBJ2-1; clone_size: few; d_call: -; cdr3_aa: CASSIPARGSYNEQFF; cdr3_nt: TGTGCCAGTAGTATTCCCGCCAGGGGTTCCTACAATGAGCAGTTCTTC
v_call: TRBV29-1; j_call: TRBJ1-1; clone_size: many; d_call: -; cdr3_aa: CSVLTGPEAFF; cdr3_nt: TGCAGCGTTCTCACGGGGCCTGAAGCTTTCTTT
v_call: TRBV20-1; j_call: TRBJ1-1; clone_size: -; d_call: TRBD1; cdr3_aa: CSASRAEGQGGTEAFF; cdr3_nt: TGCAGTGCTAGCAGGGCCGAGGGACAGGGGGGCACTGAAGCTTTCTTT
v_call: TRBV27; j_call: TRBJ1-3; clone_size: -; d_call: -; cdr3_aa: CASSLSGNGNTIYF; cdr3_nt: TGTGCCAGCAGTTTATCAGGGAACGGAAACACCATATATTTT
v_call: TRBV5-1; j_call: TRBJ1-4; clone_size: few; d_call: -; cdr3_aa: CASSLSRFGEIEKLFF; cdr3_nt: TGCGCCAGCAGCTTGTCCCGATTTGGGGAGATAGAAAAACTGTTTTTT
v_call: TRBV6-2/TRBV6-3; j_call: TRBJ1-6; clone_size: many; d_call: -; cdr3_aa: CASSQDRDSPMGTPLHF; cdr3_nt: TGTGCCAGCAGCCAAGATAGAGACAGTCCAATGGGCACACCCCTCCACTTT
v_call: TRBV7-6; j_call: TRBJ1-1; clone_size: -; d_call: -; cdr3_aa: CASSLRGHEAFF; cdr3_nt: TGTGCCAGCAGCTTAAGGGGTCATGAAGCTTTCTTT
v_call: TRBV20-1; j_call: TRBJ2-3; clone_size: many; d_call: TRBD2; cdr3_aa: CSVSMTSGDGTQYF; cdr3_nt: TGCAGTGTTTCTATGACTAGCGGGGACGGTACGCAGTATTTT
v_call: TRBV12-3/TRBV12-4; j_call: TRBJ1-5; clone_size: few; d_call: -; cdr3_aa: CASSEPGRTNQPQHF; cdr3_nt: TGTGCCAGCAGTGAACCGGGACGGACAAATCAGCCCCAGCATTTT
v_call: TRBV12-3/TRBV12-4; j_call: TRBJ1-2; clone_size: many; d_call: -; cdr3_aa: CASSPNYGYTF; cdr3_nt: TGTGCCAGCAGTCCTAACTATGGCTACACCTTC
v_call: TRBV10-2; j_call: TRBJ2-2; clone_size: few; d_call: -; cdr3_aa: CASRPGYTGELFF; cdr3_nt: TGCGCCTCACGACCAGGGTACACCGGGGAGCTGTTTTTT
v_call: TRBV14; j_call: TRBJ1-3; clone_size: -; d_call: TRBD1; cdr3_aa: CASSQGSGTGRGNTIYF; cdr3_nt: TGTGCCAGCAGCCAAGGATCCGGGACAGGTAGAGGAAACACCATATATTTT
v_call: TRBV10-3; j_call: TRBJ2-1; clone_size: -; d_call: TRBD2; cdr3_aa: CAISVKRGGSSYNEQFF; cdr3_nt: TGTGCCATCAGTGTCAAGCGGGGGGGAAGCTCCTACAATGAGCAGTTCTTC
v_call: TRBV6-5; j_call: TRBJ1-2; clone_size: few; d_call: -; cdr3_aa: CASSANGYGYTF; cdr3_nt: TGTGCCAGCAGTGCCAATGGCTATGGCTACACCTTC
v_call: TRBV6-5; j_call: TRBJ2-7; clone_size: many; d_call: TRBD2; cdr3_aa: CASSSSWEGAYEQYF; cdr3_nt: TGTGCCAGCAGTTCCTCCTGGGAGGGAGCCTACGAGCAGTACTTC
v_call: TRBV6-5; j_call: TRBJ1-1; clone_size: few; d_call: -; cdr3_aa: CASSRDRRDTEAFF; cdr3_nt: TGTGCCAGCAGCCGGGACCGCCGGGACACTGAAGCTTTCTTT
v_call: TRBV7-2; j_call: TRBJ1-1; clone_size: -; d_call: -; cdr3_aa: CASSVSSQGGRTEAFF; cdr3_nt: TGTGCCAGCAGCGTAAGCTCGCAGGGTGGGAGGACTGAAGCTTTCTTT
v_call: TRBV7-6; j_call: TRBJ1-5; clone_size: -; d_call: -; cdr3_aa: CASSLGGAVQPQHF; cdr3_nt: TGTGCCAGCAGCCTGGGGGGGGCGGTTCAGCCCCAGCATTTT
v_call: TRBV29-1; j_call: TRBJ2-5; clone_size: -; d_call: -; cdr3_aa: CSVVLRGGWETQYF; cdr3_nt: TGCAGCGTTGTCCTTCGCGGGGGCTGGGAGACCCAGTACTTC
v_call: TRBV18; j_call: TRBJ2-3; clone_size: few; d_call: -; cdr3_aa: CASSPPGSGVADTQYF; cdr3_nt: TGTGCCAGCTCACCACCGGGATCCGGGGTAGCAGATACGCAGTATTTT
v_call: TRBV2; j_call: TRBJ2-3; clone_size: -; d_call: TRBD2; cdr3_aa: CASSPGASGGADTQYF; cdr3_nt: TGTGCCAGCAGCCCAGGGGCTAGCGGGGGGGCAGATACGCAGTATTTT
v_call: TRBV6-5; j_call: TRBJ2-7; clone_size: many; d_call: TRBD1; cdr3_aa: CATRRGQAYEQYF; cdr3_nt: TGTGCCACACGCCGGGGACAGGCCTACGAGCAGTACTTC
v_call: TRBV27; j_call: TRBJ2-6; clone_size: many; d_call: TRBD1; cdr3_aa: CASSWSGQGFSGANVLTF; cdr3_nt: TGTGCCAGCAGTTGGTCGGGACAGGGGTTCTCTGGGGCCAACGTCCTGACTTTC
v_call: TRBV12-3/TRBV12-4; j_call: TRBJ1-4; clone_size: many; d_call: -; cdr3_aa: CASSLDSGVGELFF; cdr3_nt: TGTGCCAGCAGTTTAGATTCTGGGGTTGGGGAACTGTTTTTT
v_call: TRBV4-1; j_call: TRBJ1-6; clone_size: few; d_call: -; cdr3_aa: CASSQKQGVNSPLHF; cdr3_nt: TGCGCCAGCAGCCAGAAACAGGGCGTCAATTCACCCCTCCACTTT
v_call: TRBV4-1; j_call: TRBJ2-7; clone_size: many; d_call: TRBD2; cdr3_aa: CASSPGLAGRSYEQYF; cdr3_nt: TGCGCCAGCAGCCCGGGACTAGCGGGGCGCTCCTACGAGCAGTACTTC
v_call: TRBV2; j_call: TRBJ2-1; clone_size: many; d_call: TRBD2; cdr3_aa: CASRGRGSGGSDEQFF; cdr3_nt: TGTGCCAGCAGGGGCCGTGGCAGCGGGGGGTCCGATGAGCAGTTCTTC
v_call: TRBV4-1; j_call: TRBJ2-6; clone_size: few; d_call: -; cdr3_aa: CASSQDRLGDGSGANVLTF; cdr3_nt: TGCGCCAGCAGCCAAGATCGCCTTGGAGATGGCTCTGGGGCCAACGTCCTGACTTTC
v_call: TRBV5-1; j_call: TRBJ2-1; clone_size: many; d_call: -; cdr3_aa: CASSLGSTGNNEQFF; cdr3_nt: TGCGCCAGCAGCTTGGGATCGACGGGAAACAATGAGCAGTTCTTC
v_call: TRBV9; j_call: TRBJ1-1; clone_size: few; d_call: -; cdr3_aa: CASRSHHNTEAFF; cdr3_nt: TGTGCCAGCAGATCGCACCACAACACTGAAGCTTTCTTT
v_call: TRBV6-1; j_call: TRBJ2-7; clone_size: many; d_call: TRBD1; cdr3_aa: CASRGPDRGRYEQYF; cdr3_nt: TGTGCCAGCAGGGGCCCGGACAGGGGACGTTACGAGCAGTACTTC
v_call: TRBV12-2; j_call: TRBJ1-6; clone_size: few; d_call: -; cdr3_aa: CASRLGGPARPPLHF; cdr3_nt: TGTGCAAGTCGCTTAGGCGGGCCAGCGCGTCCTCCCCTCCACTTT
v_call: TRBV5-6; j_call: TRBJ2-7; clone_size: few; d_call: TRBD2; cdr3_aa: CASSVGLASYEQYF; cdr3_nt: TGTGCCAGCAGCGTGGGACTAGCATCCTACGAGCAGTACTTC
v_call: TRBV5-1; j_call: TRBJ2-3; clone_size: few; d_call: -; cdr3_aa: CASSSGRGEDTQYF; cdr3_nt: TGCGCCAGCAGCTCAGGAAGGGGGGAAGATACGCAGTATTTT
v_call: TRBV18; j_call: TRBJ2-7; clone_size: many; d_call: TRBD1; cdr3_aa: CASSVQPGQAGEQYF; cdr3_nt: TGTGCCAGCTCAGTCCAACCGGGACAGGCCGGCGAGCAGTACTTC
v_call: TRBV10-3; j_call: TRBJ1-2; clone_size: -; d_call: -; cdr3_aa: CASQQAVDYGYTF; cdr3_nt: TGTGCCTCCCAACAGGCCGTCGACTATGGCTACACCTTC
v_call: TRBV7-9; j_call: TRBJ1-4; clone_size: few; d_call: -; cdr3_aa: CASSPAGSSTNEKLFF; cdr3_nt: TGTGCCAGCAGCCCCGCAGGGTCTTCGACTAATGAAAAACTGTTTTTT
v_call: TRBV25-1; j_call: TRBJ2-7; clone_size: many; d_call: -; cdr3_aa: CASSPGKVGSAYEQYF; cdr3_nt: TGTGCCAGCAGTCCGGGAAAGGTAGGCTCGGCCTACGAGCAGTACTTC
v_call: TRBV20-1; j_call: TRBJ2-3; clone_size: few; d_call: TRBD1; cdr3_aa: CSVQTGGAPDTQYF; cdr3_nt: TGCAGTGTCCAAACAGGGGGCGCGCCAGATACGCAGTATTTT
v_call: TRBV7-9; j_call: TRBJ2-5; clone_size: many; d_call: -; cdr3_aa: CASSLFVKAPETQYF; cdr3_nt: TGTGCCAGCAGCTTGTTCGTCAAAGCTCCCGAGACCCAGTACTTC